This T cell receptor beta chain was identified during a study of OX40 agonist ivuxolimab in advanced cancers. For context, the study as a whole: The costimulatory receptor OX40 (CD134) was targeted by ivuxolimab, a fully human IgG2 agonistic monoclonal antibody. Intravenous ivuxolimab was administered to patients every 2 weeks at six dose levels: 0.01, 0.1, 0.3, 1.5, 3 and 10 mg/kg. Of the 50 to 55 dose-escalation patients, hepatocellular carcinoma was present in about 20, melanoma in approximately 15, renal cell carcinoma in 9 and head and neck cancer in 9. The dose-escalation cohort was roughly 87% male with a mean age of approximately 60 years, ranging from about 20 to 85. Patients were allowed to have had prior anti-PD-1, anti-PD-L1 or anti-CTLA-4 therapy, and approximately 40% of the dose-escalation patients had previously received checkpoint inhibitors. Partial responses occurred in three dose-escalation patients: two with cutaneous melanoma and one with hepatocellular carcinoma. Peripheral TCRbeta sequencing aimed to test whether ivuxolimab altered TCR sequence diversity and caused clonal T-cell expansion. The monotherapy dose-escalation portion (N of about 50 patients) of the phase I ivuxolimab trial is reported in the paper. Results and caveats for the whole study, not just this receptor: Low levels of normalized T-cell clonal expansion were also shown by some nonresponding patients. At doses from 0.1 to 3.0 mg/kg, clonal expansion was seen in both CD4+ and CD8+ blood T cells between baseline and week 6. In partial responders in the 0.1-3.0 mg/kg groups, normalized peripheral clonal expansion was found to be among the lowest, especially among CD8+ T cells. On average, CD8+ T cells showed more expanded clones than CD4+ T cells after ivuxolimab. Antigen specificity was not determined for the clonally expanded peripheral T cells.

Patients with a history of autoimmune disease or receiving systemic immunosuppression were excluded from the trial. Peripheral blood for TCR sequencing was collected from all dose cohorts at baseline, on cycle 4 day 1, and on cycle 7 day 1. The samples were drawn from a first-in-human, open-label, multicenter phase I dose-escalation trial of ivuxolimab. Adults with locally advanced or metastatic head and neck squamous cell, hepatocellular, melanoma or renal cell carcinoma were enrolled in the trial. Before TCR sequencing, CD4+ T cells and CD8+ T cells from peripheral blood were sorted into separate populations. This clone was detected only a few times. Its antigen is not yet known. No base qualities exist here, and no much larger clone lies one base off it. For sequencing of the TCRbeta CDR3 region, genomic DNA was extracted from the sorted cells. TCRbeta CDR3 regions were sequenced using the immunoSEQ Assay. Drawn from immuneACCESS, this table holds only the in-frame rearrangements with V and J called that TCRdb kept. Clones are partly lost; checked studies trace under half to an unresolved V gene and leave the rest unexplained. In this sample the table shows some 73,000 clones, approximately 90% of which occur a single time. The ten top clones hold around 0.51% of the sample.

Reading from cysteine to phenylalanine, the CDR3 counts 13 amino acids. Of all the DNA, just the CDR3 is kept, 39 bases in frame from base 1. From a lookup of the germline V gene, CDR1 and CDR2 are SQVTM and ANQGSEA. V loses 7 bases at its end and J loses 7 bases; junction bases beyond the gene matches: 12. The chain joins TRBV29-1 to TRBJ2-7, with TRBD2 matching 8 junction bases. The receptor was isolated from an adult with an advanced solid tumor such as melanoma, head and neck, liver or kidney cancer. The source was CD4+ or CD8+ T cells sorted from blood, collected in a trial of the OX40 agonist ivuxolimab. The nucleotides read TGCAGCGCTAACGGGAGGCCGGGGGGGGAGCAGTACTTC. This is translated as CSANGRPGGEQYF.